Presented here are 18 T cell receptor beta chains from one specimen sequenced in a study of cytomegalovirus exposure and HLA in healthy donors. Repertoires were generated with immunoSEQ multiplex PCR, while TCRdb's copy carries only in-frame clones and drops some. Found here are about 110,000 clones, about 88% of them singletons; the top ten hold around 3.6%. Input material: PBMCs. The source of these receptors is a woman aged 18-35 years in good health and CMV-seropositive.

The chain combines TRBV29-1 with TRBJ2-1; D is ambiguous. This CDR3 has 12 residues. V lost 6 bases, J lost 6 bases, and 12 bases lay in between. From germline, CDR1 is SQVTM and CDR2 ANQGSEA. The CDR3 spells CSVAEQRNEQFF. CDR3 nucleotides: TGCAGCGTCGCCGAGCAACGCAATGAGCAGTTCTTC.

The chain employs TRBV27 and TRBJ2-1, with 7 bases that match TRBD1. Germline CDR1 MNHEY, CDR2 SMNVEV (reference sequence). The CDR3 has 13 amino acids. The junction had 4 bases not matched to a gene; V was cut back by 2 bases and J by 9 bases. The CDR3 DNA sequence: TGTGCCAGCAGTTTAAGAGCAGGGGGTGAGCAGTTCTTC. This encodes CASSLRAGGEQFF.

The genes are TRBV5-1 and TRBJ2-7, with D tentatively TRBD2 (7 bases). CDR3 length: 17 amino acids. V was shortened by 1 base and J by 2 bases, with 19 bases between the two germline ends. CDR1 SGHRS and CDR2 YFSETQ come from the germline V gene. The CDR3 region has the DNA TGCGCCAGCAGCTTGAGGGGGGGTCAGGGACCAACCTACGAGCAGTACTTC. Its translation: CASSLRGGQGPTYEQYF.

This chain links TRBV28 with TRBJ1-1, with D tentatively TRBD1 (5 bases). The CDR3 is 14 amino acids. Per the germline V gene, CDR1 is MDHEN and CDR2 is SYDVKM. Deletions cut 2 bases from V and 6 bases from J, with 13 bases between. This CDR3 is CASSLMTVLPEAFF. CDR3 sequence (DNA): TGTGCCAGCAGTTTAATGACAGTCCTTCCTGAAGCTTTCTTT.

The V and J genes are TRBV15 and TRBJ2-1; D is possibly TRBD2 (6 bases). Germline V gene sequence: CDR1 LNHNV, CDR2 YYDKDF (reference sequence). This CDR3 has 14 residues. Trimming removed 3 bases at V and 5 bases at J, with 11 bases between. The CDR3 nucleotides are TGTGCCACCAGCAGGGGTAGCGGCGACAATGAGCAGTTCTTC. This codes for CATSRGSGDNEQFF.

The rearrangement uses TRBV19 and TRBJ2-2; D is unresolved. This CDR3 region has 14 residues. Trimming left V 3 bases short and J 2 bases short, with 7 bases between. From germline, CDR1 is LNHDA and CDR2 SQIVND (reference sequence). Written as DNA, the CDR3 is TGTGCCAGTAGTATCGCGCTCAACACCGGGGAGCTGTTTTTT. Its protein is CASSIALNTGELFF.

The gene calls are TRBV19 and TRBJ2-6; a possible D gene is TRBD2 (6 bases). This CDR3 spans 16 amino acids. The germline V gene encodes CDR1 LNHDA and CDR2 SQIVND (reference sequence). V lost 1 base and J lost 4, with 11 bases in between. The CDR3 DNA reads TGTGCCAGTAGTATAGGGGCGGGATCCGGGGCCAACGTCCTGACTTTC. Protein: CASSIGAGSGANVLTF.

The gene calls are TRBV5-1 and TRBJ1-3; no clear D. The CDR3 has 17 amino acids. Trimming removed 0 bases at V and 1 base at J, with 14 bases between. CDR1 and CDR2 from the germline V gene are SGHRS and YFSETQ. The CDR3 region is CASSLGPGSGSGNTIYF. CDR3 coding DNA: TGCGCCAGCAGCTTGGGTCCGGGTTCCGGGTCTGGAAACACCATATATTTT.

The rearrangement uses TRBV10-1 and TRBJ1-3; D is unclear. CDR1 is WNHNN, CDR2 SYGVQD, per germline (reference sequence). The CDR3 is made up of 15 amino acids. Trimming pared 0 bases from V and 3 bases from J, leaving 9 bases between. CDR3 protein: CASSESGGNGNTIYF. The DNA of the CDR3 is TGCGCCAGCAGTGAGTCCGGAGGGAATGGAAACACCATATATTTT.

J is TRBJ2-4 and V is TRBV5-1, with D possibly TRBD2 on 5 matching bases. Deletions cut 1 base from V and 5 bases from J, with 13 bases between. This CDR3 comprises 15 residues. Germline CDR1 reads SGHRS; CDR2 reads YFSETQ. The CDR3 bases are TGCGCCAGCAGCTTGCTGGGTTCGAGGGAAAACATTCAGTACTTC. It codes for CASSLLGSRENIQYF. Full variable domain (outside the CDR3, taken from reference TRBV5-1 and TRBJ2-4): KAGVTQTPRYLIKTRGQQVTLSCSPISGHRSVSWYQQTPGQGLQFLFEYFSETQRNKGNFPGRFSGRQFSNSRSEMNVSTLELGDSALYLCASSLLGSRENIQYFGAGTRLSVL.

The genes are TRBV29-1 and TRBJ1-2, with D possibly TRBD1 on 6 matching bases. Trimming took 6 bases from V and 7 from J, leaving 18 bases between them. This CDR3 spans 13 amino acids. CDR1 SQVTM and CDR2 ANQGSEA come from the germline V gene. The CDR3: CSVVLTGSRGYTF. The CDR3, as DNA: TGCAGCGTCGTACTGACAGGCTCTCGTGGCTACACCTTC.

The V and J genes are TRBV5-1 and TRBJ1-2; tentatively, D is TRBD1 (6 bases). The germline V and J ends were trimmed by 5 bases and 7 bases, with 15 bases remaining between them. The CDR3 covers 13 residues. CDR1 and CDR2 (germline): SGHRS, YFSETQ. The CDR3 nucleotides read TGCGCCAGCAGTCGGGACACCTCTGGTGGCTACACCTTC. Translated: CASSRDTSGGYTF.

In its sample, this clone was seen many times. This chain connects TRBV6-6 to TRBJ1-1; D is undetermined. Germline V CDR1 and CDR2: MNHNY, SVGAGI (reference sequence). V lost 8 bases, J lost 1 base, and 11 bases lay in between. The CDR3 runs 13 residues. The CDR3 loop reads CASFRGRNTEAFF. The CDR3 bases are TGTGCCAGCTTTAGAGGGCGGAACACTGAAGCTTTCTTT.

The V call is TRBV7-9, the J call TRBJ2-5, with TRBD1 matching over 8 bases. The CDR3 is made up of 12 amino acids. Per germline, CDR1 SEHNR and CDR2 FQNEAQ (reference sequence). The J segment lost 4 bases and the V segment lost 9 bases, leaving 4 bases of the junction unmatched. The CDR3 DNA sequence: TGTGCCAGGGACAGGGAGAGAGAGACCCAGTACTTC. Its translation is CARDRERETQYF.

This clone was found a few times. V usage is TRBV6-1 and J usage is TRBJ1-5, with a possible D match to TRBD1 (5 bases). Trimming took 0 bases from V and 2 from J, leaving 5 bases between them. Germline V lookup: CDR1 MNHNS, CDR2 SASEGT. This CDR3 contains 14 residues. CDR3 sequence (DNA): TGTGCCAGCAGTGAAGCAGGGGGCAATCAGCCCCAGCATTTT. Protein product: CASSEAGGNQPQHF.

The chain couples TRBV28 to TRBJ2-5; D gene ambiguous. Trimming stripped 3 bases from V and 1 base from J, with 12 bases between. Per the germline V gene, CDR1 is MDHEN and CDR2 is SYDVKM. The CDR3 has 15 residues. The DNA of the CDR3 is TGTGCCAGCAGTTTTAGAGACCGAGGCCAAGAGACCCAGTACTTC. The encoded protein is CASSFRDRGQETQYF.

This clone appeared a single time. The genes are TRBV19 and TRBJ1-1, with D possibly being TRBD1 (6 bases). Germline-derived CDR1 and CDR2 are LNHDA and SQIVND (reference sequence). This CDR3 is built from 15 residues. Trimming shortened V by 3 bases and J by 4 bases, and 15 bases separated the two germline ends. The CDR3 DNA reads TGTGCCAGTAGTATCTGGGCAGGGGATGGCACTGAAGCTTTCTTT. This sequence encodes CASSIWAGDGTEAFF. The full variable domain, completed using reference TRBV19 and TRBJ1-1, is DGGITQSPKYLFRKEGQNVTLSCEQNLNHDAMYWYRQDPGQGLRLIYYSQIVNDFQKGDIAEGYSVSREKKESFPLTVTSAQKNPTAFYLCASSIWAGDGTEAFFGQGTRLTVV.

V is TRBV11-2 and J is TRBJ2-3, with D possibly TRBD2 on 6 matching bases. There are 15 residues in the CDR3. Trimming cost V 1 base and J 6 bases, with 14 bases left between them. Germline-derived CDR1 and CDR2 are SGHAT and FQNNGV. The DNA for the CDR3 is TGTGCCAGCAGCTTAGGAGGGACTCCCCTCGATACGCAGTATTTT. Translated, it gives CASSLGGTPLDTQYF.